Below are 12 T cell receptor beta chains sequenced from a single sample in a study of immune reconstitution after stem cell transplant in scleroderma (dated by TCRdb to about 2017). The library was made by RT-PCR. The sequencer listed for this sample is Illumina MiSeq. The public reads were run again by TCRdb, first through fastp at Q25 and then through MiXCR, and only productive beta chains were kept. Every distinct CDR3 protein forms one entry, paired with its most common genes and DNA. This sample comprises roughly 2,500 distinct CDR3 sequences, under 8.5% of them detected only once. The top ten hold about 23% of the sample. The sample was collected before or after autologous hematopoietic stem cell transplantation (not recorded which). These TCRs come from a female donor with systemic sclerosis.

This clonotype counts as medium-sized. The chain links TRBV14 to TRBJ2-2; 11 bases match TRBD2. Germline CDR1 and CDR2: SGHDN and FVKESK. V dropped 4 bases and J dropped 5; count of bases not matched to a gene: 6. CDR3 length: 16 residues. The DNA of the CDR3 is TGTGCCAGCAGCCCACTAGCGGGGGCACCAACCGGGGAGCTGTTTTTT. It codes for CASSPLAGAPTGELFF.

This clonotype qualifies as medium-sized. This chain uses TRBV7-2 with TRBJ2-7; a weak D match, TRBD1 (6 bases). This CDR3 has 14 residues. CDR1 is SGHTA, CDR2 FQGNSA, per germline. The V end lost 5 bases, the J end lost 2 bases, and 13 bases lay between the germline ends. CDR3 amino acids: CASSVGTQPYEQYF. The DNA for the CDR3 is TGTGCCAGCAGCGTCGGGACACAACCCTACGAGCAGTACTTC.

The chain links TRBV29-1 to TRBJ1-1; D is undetermined. The V end lost 7 bases, the J end lost 4 bases, and 10 bases lay between the germline ends. The CDR3 totals 11 residues. The germline gives CDR1 SQVTM, CDR2 ANQGSEA. The CDR3 loop reads CSGPGPTEAFF. The CDR3 DNA follows: TGCAGCGGTCCTGGACCCACTGAAGCTTTCTTT.

The J gene is TRBJ1-2, the V gene TRBV20-1; 8 bases map to TRBD1. Trimming removed 5 bases from V and 8 bases from J; junction bases left unmatched: 13. The CDR3 spans 14 residues. Germline CDR1 reads DFQATT; CDR2 reads SNEGSKA (reference sequence). CDR3 DNA: TGCAGTGCTTCGAACCCGCAGGGGGCAGGAGGCTACACCTTC. Its protein is CSASNPQGAGGYTF.

This clonotype qualifies as medium-sized. V gene TRBV30 combines with J gene TRBJ2-5; D remains ambiguous. Germline V gene sequence: CDR1 GTSNPN, CDR2 SVGIG (reference sequence). The CDR3 is 12 amino acids. V gave up 2 bases and J gave up 7 bases, with 11 bases separating them. The DNA of the CDR3 is TGTGCCTGGAGTCGCGGCCTGGGGACCCAGTACTTC. Protein: CAWSRGLGTQYF.

This clonotype is termed medium-sized. The chain couples TRBV3-1 to TRBJ2-7; 8 bases agree with TRBD2. Germline loops: CDR1 LGHDT, CDR2 YNNKEL (reference sequence). This CDR3 has 17 amino acids. The V segment lost 0 bases and the J segment 4 bases; nucleotides outside the gene matches: 11. The CDR3 spells CASSQDRQPGLGYEQYF. The CDR3, as DNA: TGTGCCAGCAGCCAAGATAGACAGCCGGGACTAGGGTACGAGCAGTACTTC.

By share, this clonotype ranks as medium-sized (0.01 to 0.1%). The J gene is TRBJ2-4, the V gene TRBV2; tentatively, D is TRBD1 (6 bases). Germline V gene lookup returns CDR1 SNHLY and CDR2 FYNNEI. This CDR3 has 16 residues. V lost 6 bases to trimming and J lost 1 base, with 16 bases between them. The CDR3 is CASSPQGRGAKNIQYF. CDR3 coding DNA: TGTGCCAGCAGCCCCCAGGGGCGAGGGGCCAAAAACATTCAGTACTTC.

This clonotype is medium-sized in the sample. The V call is TRBV6-5, the J call TRBJ2-7, with 9 positions matching TRBD2. V lost 0 bases to trimming and J lost 2 bases; unmatched junction nucleotides: 2. The CDR3 covers 15 residues. Per germline, CDR1 MNHEY and CDR2 SVGAGI. CDR3 in DNA: TGTGCCAGCAGTTACTCAAGCGGGGGGCCCTACGAGCAGTACTTC. It yields the protein CASSYSSGGPYEQYF.

This clonotype has only a few counts. V gene TRBV9 combines with J gene TRBJ1-2; D gene ambiguous. The CDR3 covers 13 residues. Germline V gives CDR1 SGDLS, CDR2 YYNGEE. The ends were cut back, 2 bases at V and 7 bases at J, with 12 bases in the middle. CDR3: CASSVANTGGYTF. In nucleotides, the CDR3 is TGTGCCAGCAGCGTGGCTAACACGGGTGGCTACACCTTC.

The chain uses TRBV20-1 and TRBJ1-2; 7 bases are shared with TRBD1. This CDR3 contains 12 residues. The trim removed 4 bases at V and 8 bases at J, leaving 7 bases unmatched. CDR1 is DFQATT, CDR2 SNEGSKA, per germline (reference sequence). The CDR3 DNA sequence: TGCAGTGCTACTACAGGGGACCGGGGCTACACCTTC. This translates into CSATTGDRGYTF.

This clonotype is medium-sized. The J gene is TRBJ1-2, the V gene TRBV29-1, with 10 bases that match TRBD1. Germline V CDR1 and CDR2: SQVTM, ANQGSEA. The length of the CDR3 is 12 residues. V trimming: 6 bases; J trimming: 2 bases; junction bases outside the gene matches: 0. This CDR3 reads CSVDRGNYGYTF. In DNA, the CDR3 is TGCAGCGTGGACAGGGGGAACTATGGCTACACCTTC.

The genes are TRBV4-1 and TRBJ2-1; D is perhaps TRBD1 or TRBD2 (5 bases each). Trimming removed 0 bases from V and 3 bases from J, with 9 bases in between. The V gene's germline CDR1 is MGHRA and CDR2 YSYEKL. This CDR3 is built from 15 residues. CDR3 in amino acids: CASSQDRGSYNEQFF. CDR3 bases: TGCGCCAGCAGCCAAGATCGGGGCAGCTACAATGAGCAGTTCTTC.